The 10 T cell receptor beta chains given below trace back to one sample, sequenced in a study of response to subunit inactivated influenza vaccine. TCRdb fed the RT-PCR reads into MiXCR, producing one record per CDR3 protein. The table lists about 520,000 distinct CDR3 sequences, around 7.7% of them singletons. Source: PBMCs from blood, taken 23 to 25 months after vaccination. All receptors come from a man aged 50 to 69 who received an inactivated influenza vaccine.

Concerning this clonotype itself: A read error is likely here: a far larger clone is one base away. The chain links TRBV5-1 to TRBJ1-1; no definite D call. Germline CDR1 is SGHRS and CDR2 is YFSETQ. The CDR3 runs to 14 residues. CDR3 in amino acids: CASSLGQVNAEAFF. The CDR3 DNA sequence: TGCGCCAGCAGCTTGGGCCAGGTGAACGCTGAAGCTTTCTTT.

Ten or more counts support this clonotype. The rearrangement links TRBV2 to TRBJ2-7; 14 nucleotides agree with TRBD2. The CDR3 spans 16 residues. Germline V lookup: CDR1 SNHLY, CDR2 FYNNEI. Trimming at V came to 1 base and at J to 6 bases, leaving 5 bases not matched to a gene. The CDR3 region is CASSEVRGLAGGEQYF. In nucleotides, the CDR3 is TGTGCCAGCAGTGAAGTCCGAGGACTAGCGGGAGGCGAGCAGTACTTC.

Only a few counts were recorded for this clonotype. The chain employs TRBV7-2 and TRBJ1-4; TRBD1 might be the D (5 bases). Germline-derived CDR1 and CDR2 are SGHTA and FQGNSA. Trimming stripped 5 bases from V and 7 bases from J, with 20 bases between. The CDR3 spans 16 residues. The CDR3 DNA is TGTGCCAGCAGCCGTAGGGGACCGAGTCGGGGTGAAAAACTGTTTTTT. Translated, it gives CASSRRGPSRGEKLFF. The whole variable domain, remainder taken from reference TRBV7-2 and TRBJ1-4, is GAGVSQSPSNKVTEKGKDVELRCDPISGHTALYWYRQSLGQGLEFLIYFQGNSAPDKSGLPSDRFSAERTGGSVSTLTIQRTQQEDSAVYLCASSRRGPSRGEKLFFGSGTQLSVL.

Ten or more counts support this clonotype. J is TRBJ1-5 and V is TRBV10-2; D unresolved. Per germline, CDR1 WSHSY and CDR2 SAAADI. The V end lost 7 bases, the J end lost 0 bases, and 10 bases lay between the germline ends. The CDR3 contains 14 residues. The CDR3 protein is CASKLDVSNQPQHF. For the CDR3, the DNA is TGCGCCAGCAAACTGGACGTTAGCAATCAGCCCCAGCATTTT.

This chain links TRBV7-2 with TRBJ2-7, with a tentative D call TRBD2 (6 bases). The CDR3 is 13 residues long. Germline lookup yields CDR1 SGHTA and CDR2 FQGNSA. V lost 8 bases and J lost 2, with 13 bases in between. CDR3 protein: CASGPSGAYEQYF. The CDR3 DNA follows: TGTGCCAGCGGGCCGTCGGGGGCCTACGAGCAGTACTTC.

This chain's CDR3 is CASSLLYGGPGANVLTF. The CDR3 bases are TGTGCCAGCAGTTTATTATACGGGGGGCCGGGGGCCAACGTCCTGACTTTC. The rearrangement joins TRBV28 to TRBJ2-6; D is possibly TRBD2 (7 bases). The V gene lost 1 base and the J gene lost 4 bases, with 14 bases spanning the gap. The germline CDR1 and CDR2 sequences are MDHEN and SYDVKM. The CDR3 is 17 residues long.

The sample holds many counts of this clonotype. The rearrangement joins TRBV29-1 to TRBJ2-7; D gene unclear. The germline CDR1 and CDR2 sequences are SQVTM and ANQGSEA. The CDR3 totals 12 residues. V shed 6 bases and J shed 2 bases, with 11 bases lying between them. CDR3 region: CSVRTATYEQYF. The CDR3 DNA reads as TGCAGCGTCCGGACCGCAACCTACGAGCAGTACTTC.

This clonotype came up many times. The gene calls are TRBV5-1 and TRBJ2-7; D not resolved. Germline V CDR1 and CDR2: SGHRS, YFSETQ. There are 13 residues in the CDR3. V lost 0 bases and J 6 bases, leaving 10 bases between the germline ends. In DNA, the CDR3 is TGCGCCAGCAGCTTGGTTCTAGGCCTCGAGCAGTACTTC. Translated: CASSLVLGLEQYF.

This chain joins TRBV4-2 and TRBJ1-2; 9 nucleotides align to TRBD1. Germline CDR1 and CDR2: LGHNA and YNFKEQ. Trimming at V came to 0 bases and at J to 6 bases, leaving 5 bases not matched to a gene. The CDR3 extends over 15 amino acids. The CDR3 region has the DNA TGTGCCAGCAGCCAAGAACAGGGGGCTCCTCATGGCTACACCTTC. It is translated as CASSQEQGAPHGYTF.

The rearrangement links TRBV20-1 to TRBJ2-7; 7 bases are shared with TRBD2. Looked up from germline, CDR1 is DFQATT and CDR2 is SNEGSKA (reference sequence). V lost 1 base and J lost 5; bases outside the gene matches: 14. The CDR3 runs 16 residues. CDR3 DNA sequence: TGCAGTGCTAGAGGTGGGACTAAAGCTAATGGGGACGAGCAGTACTTC. Translating gives CSARGGTKANGDEQYF.